These 32 T cell receptor beta chains were sequenced from one sample in a study of blood T cells in healthy people across ages. Through a sample-barcoded 5' primer and a J-beta primer mix, a second PCR was run for roughly 6 to 12 cycles. TCRdb called the 5' RACE reads again in MiXCR, with one record for every CDR3 protein. The table records some 1,500,000 distinct CDR3 sequences, 40% to 45% of them present only once. Sequences were obtained from blood. Receptor source: a woman younger than 30 in good health.

This clonotype was detected only once. A much larger clone sits a single nucleotide away, making a read error possible. The chain has TRBV28 and TRBJ2-1; TRBD2 agrees at 10 bases. V dropped 7 bases and J dropped 4; count of bases not matched to a gene: 7. Germline values: CDR1 MDHEN, CDR2 SYDVKM. The CDR3 length is 15 residues. The CDR3 here is CASTPGTSAYNEQFF. The CDR3 DNA reads as TGTGCCAGCACCCCCGGGACTAGCGCGTACAATGAGCAGTTCTTC.

This clonotype turned up a few times. The CDR3 spells CASSLRGTVPSTDTQYF. CDR3 bases: TGTGCCAGCAGCTTAAGGGGGACGGTGCCTAGCACAGATACGCAGTATTTT. The rearrangement uses TRBV11-2 and TRBJ2-3; the D gene is possibly TRBD1 (6 bases). V lost 2 bases and J 0 bases, leaving 15 bases between the germline ends. Germline loops: CDR1 SGHAT, CDR2 FQNNGV. There are 17 residues in the CDR3. The complete variable domain, with remaining parts taken from reference TRBV11-2 and TRBJ2-3, reads EAGVAQSPRYKIIEKRQSVAFWCNPISGHATLYWYQQILGQGPKLLIQFQNNGVVDDSQLPKDRFSAERLKGVDSTLKIQPAKLEDSAVYLCASSLRGTVPSTDTQYFGPGTRLTVL.

The J gene is TRBJ1-4, the V gene TRBV9; possible D gene TRBD1, 5 bases. V was shortened by 3 bases and J by 0 bases, with 9 bases between the two germline ends. CDR3 length: 15 residues. The germline CDR1 and CDR2 sequences are SGDLS and YYNGEE. The CDR3 coding sequence is TGTGCCAGCAGCGGGGACCCTGCAACTAATGAAAAACTGTTTTTT. Protein product: CASSGDPATNEKLFF.

The V gene is TRBV6-2 or TRBV6-3, the J gene TRBJ2-2; D ambiguous. Germline loops: CDR1 MNHEY, CDR2 SVGEGT. V lost 4 bases and J lost 7, with 16 bases in between. The CDR3 totals 15 residues. DNA of the CDR3: TGTGCCAGCAGTTTTCGGACCTTAAGAAACGGGGAGCTGTTTTTT. It specifies CASSFRTLRNGELFF.

This clonotype was counted only a few times. This chain uses TRBV12-3 or TRBV12-4 with TRBJ2-1; D unresolved. The CDR3 has 12 amino acids. With 5 bases removed from V and 6 bases from J, the gap between germline ends came to 8 bases. DNA of the CDR3: TGTGCCAGCAGTCGTAGGACCAATGAGCAGTTCTTC. This translates into CASSRRTNEQFF.

This clonotype appeared once. V is TRBV28 and J is TRBJ2-3; 7 bases align to TRBD2. This CDR3 is 18 amino acids long. CDR1 and CDR2 from the germline V gene are MDHEN and SYDVKM. V lost 3 bases and J lost 2; bases outside the gene matches: 14. The CDR3 DNA is TGTGCCAGCAGTTTTGCGGGTGGTCCTAGCGGTTACACAGATACGCAGTATTTT. As protein: CASSFAGGPSGYTDTQYF.

The rearrangement uses TRBV27 and TRBJ1-2; the match to TRBD1 covers 8 bases. This CDR3 spans 13 amino acids. Germline lookup yields CDR1 MNHEY and CDR2 SMNVEV (reference sequence). V was clipped by 9 bases and J by 5 bases; unmatched bases: 8. CDR3 sequence: CASGQGGQYGYTF. DNA of the CDR3: TGTGCCAGTGGACAGGGAGGACAGTATGGCTACACCTTC.

This sequence joins TRBV15 and TRBJ2-5; D might be TRBD1 (5 bases). V lost 0 bases and J lost 4, with 12 bases in between. The germline V gene encodes CDR1 LNHNV and CDR2 YYDKDF (reference sequence). CDR3 length: 15 amino acids. The CDR3 protein is CATSRDRRERETQYF. Written as DNA, the CDR3 is TGTGCCACCAGCAGAGATCGCAGGGAACGAGAGACCCAGTACTTC.

The chain recombines TRBV7-2 with TRBJ1-2; D remains unclear. The CDR3 has 16 residues. CDR1 and CDR2 (germline): SGHTA, FQGNSA. V was shortened by 0 bases and J by 0 bases, with 11 bases between the two germline ends. Here the CDR3 DNA reads TGTGCCAGCAGCTTAGCGGGTAGGGTCTCTAACTATGGCTACACCTTC. Translated: CASSLAGRVSNYGYTF.

In DNA, the CDR3 is TGTGCCAGCAATTCCCCTAGCGGAAGCACAGATACGCAGTATTTT. Its translation is CASNSPSGSTDTQYF. The chain recombines TRBV6-5 with TRBJ2-3, with 7 bases lining up with TRBD2. The CDR3 runs 15 residues. J was trimmed by 0 bases and V by 7 bases; bases with no gene match: 7. The germline CDR1 and CDR2 sequences are MNHEY and SVGAGI.

This chain uses TRBV6-5 with TRBJ2-2, with TRBD2 identical over 9 bases. The CDR3 covers 17 residues. Germline V gene data show CDR1 as MNHEY and CDR2 as SVGAGI. Trimming took 2 bases from V and 4 from J; bases not matched to a gene: 8. The CDR3 DNA is TGTGCCAGCAGTTACAGCCAGCGGGGGGCTTTCACCGGGGAGCTGTTTTTT. Protein sequence: CASSYSQRGAFTGELFF.

V and J are TRBV18 and TRBJ2-1, with D tentatively TRBD2 (5 bases). The CDR3 loop spans 16 amino acids. Trimming took off 3 bases at V and 0 bases at J, with 12 bases between the two ends. CDR1 and CDR2 from the germline V gene are KGHSH and LQKENI. CDR3 residues: CASSPYGVGSYNEQFF. CDR3 bases: TGTGCCAGCTCACCTTACGGGGTCGGCTCCTACAATGAGCAGTTCTTC.

This chain links TRBV20-1 with TRBJ2-3; TRBD1 is a possible D gene (7 bases). Germline assignment: CDR1 DFQATT and CDR2 SNEGSKA (reference sequence). Trimming took off 8 bases at V and 4 bases at J, with 19 bases between the two ends. This CDR3 region has 14 residues. The DNA of the CDR3 is TGCAGTCCCTCCTGGCAGGGGGGCGCAGATACGCAGTATTTT. Residues: CSPSWQGGADTQYF.

This clonotype was recorded a few times. This chain joins TRBV15 and TRBJ2-1; weak D call: TRBD2 (6 bases). Looked up from germline, CDR1 is LNHNV and CDR2 is YYDKDF (reference sequence). This CDR3 spans 15 amino acids. Trimming removed 6 bases from V and 8 bases from J, with 20 bases in between. CDR3 amino acids: CATRPRGSGSDEQFF. CDR3 DNA: TGTGCCACCAGACCCCGGGGTAGCGGAAGCGATGAGCAGTTCTTC.

The chain carries TRBV13 and TRBJ2-1; 16 positions agree with TRBD2. V dropped 4 bases and J dropped 2; count of bases not matched to a gene: 2. This CDR3 comprises 17 residues. CDR1 PRHDT and CDR2 FYEKMQ come from the germline V gene (reference sequence). The CDR3 bases are TGTGCCAGCAGCTGGGGACTAGCGGGGGGGCCCTACAATGAGCAGTTCTTC. This sequence encodes CASSWGLAGGPYNEQFF.

DNA for the CDR3: TGCAGTGCTACCCCGGGGGGTCCCTATGGCTACACCTTC. Amino acids: CSATPGGPYGYTF. The chain carries TRBV20-1 and TRBJ1-2; tentatively, D is TRBD1 (5 bases). The CDR3 has 13 residues. The V end was cut by 4 bases, the J end by 4 bases, with 13 bases between. Germline V gene data show CDR1 as DFQATT and CDR2 as SNEGSKA (reference sequence).

This clonotype occurred a few times. The V and J genes are TRBV27 and TRBJ1-2, with D tentatively TRBD1 (6 bases). With 6 bases removed from V and 4 bases from J, the gap between germline ends came to 15 bases. The V gene's germline CDR1 is MNHEY and CDR2 SMNVEV (reference sequence). CDR3 length equals 14 residues. Here the CDR3 DNA reads TGTGCCAGCAGCGACAGGTCTGAGGGCTATGGCTACACCTTC. It is translated as CASSDRSEGYGYTF.

A few counts support this clonotype. This rearrangement joins TRBV4-3 to TRBJ1-5, with 9 bases that match TRBD1. The V gene's germline CDR1 is LGHNA and CDR2 YSLEER. V gave up 0 bases and J gave up 4 bases; unmatched junction bases: 10. The length of the CDR3 is 18 residues. In DNA form, the CDR3 reads TGCGCCAGCAGCCAAGATTTAGTAGGGACAGGGTTTAATCAGCCCCAGCATTTT. Translating gives CASSQDLVGTGFNQPQHF.

J is TRBJ2-3 and V is TRBV7-8; 9 bases match TRBD2. The CDR3 extends over 17 amino acids. Trimming removed 0 bases from V and 2 bases from J; junction bases left unmatched: 6. Per the germline V gene, CDR1 is SGHVS and CDR2 is FQNEAQ. CDR3 in DNA: TGTGCCAGCAGCTTAGCGGGGGCGGGAGGGTCCACAGATACGCAGTATTTT. Protein sequence: CASSLAGAGGSTDTQYF.

This clonotype was picked up a small number of times. CDR3 protein: CASRDRAEGEQYF. Written as DNA, the CDR3 is TGTGCCAGCCGGGACAGGGCTGAGGGTGAGCAGTACTTC. V is TRBV12-3 or TRBV12-4 and J is TRBJ2-7, with 9 bases lining up with TRBD1. The CDR3 is 13 amino acids. V lost 8 bases and J lost 7; bases outside the gene matches: 9.

The chain combines TRBV4-2 with TRBJ2-5, with 7 bases that match TRBD2. The germline V gene encodes CDR1 LGHNA and CDR2 YNFKEQ. V trimming: 0 bases; J trimming: 11 bases; junction bases outside the gene matches: 15. The CDR3 runs 16 residues. CDR3 sequence (DNA): TGTGCCAGCAGCCAAGAACGGCAGTACGGGGGGAATGAGCAGTACTTC. Amino acids: CASSQERQYGGNEQYF.

The genes are TRBV20-1 and TRBJ1-6; D is ambiguous. Germline CDR1 DFQATT, CDR2 SNEGSKA (reference sequence). The CDR3 consists of 12 residues. Between the trimmed V and J ends, which lost 1 base and 12 bases, there was a span of 10 bases. DNA for the CDR3: TGCAGTGCTAGAGTCCCAAGTGGACCCCTCCACTTT. The encoded protein is CSARVPSGPLHF.

The chain employs TRBV5-6 and TRBJ1-1; 9 nucleotides match TRBD1. The V segment lost 0 bases and the J segment 11 bases; nucleotides outside the gene matches: 11. This CDR3 spans 15 amino acids. Germline lookup yields CDR1 SGHDT and CDR2 YYEEEE. The CDR3 loop reads CASSLVWDRENAAFF. The CDR3 bases are TGTGCCAGCAGCTTGGTCTGGGACAGGGAAAACGCGGCTTTCTTT. The full variable domain, in which reference TRBV5-6 and TRBJ1-1 provide the parts outside the CDR3, is DAGVTQSPTHLIKTRGQQVTLRCSPKSGHDTVSWYQQALGQGPQFIFQYYEEEERQRGNFPDRFSGHQFPNYSSELNVNALLLGDSALYLCASSLVWDRENAAFFGQGTRLTVV.

Only a few counts were recorded for this clonotype. V is TRBV20-1 and J is TRBJ2-7, with D unresolved. The CDR3 has 13 residues. Germline-derived CDR1 and CDR2 are DFQATT and SNEGSKA (reference sequence). Trimming shortened V by 0 bases and J by 9 bases, and 15 bases separated the two germline ends. CDR3 amino acids: CSARESGPAWQYF. In DNA, the CDR3 is TGCAGTGCTAGAGAGTCCGGCCCAGCGTGGCAGTACTTC.

The V and J genes are TRBV12-3 or TRBV12-4 and TRBJ2-1; 9 bases map to TRBD2. V shed 5 bases, J shed 11 bases, and the junction held 4 bases outside the gene matches. The CDR3 extends over 12 amino acids. The DNA of the CDR3 is TGTGCCAGCAGTCCCGGGACTAGCCAGCAGTTCTTC. Amino acids: CASSPGTSQQFF.

The rearrangement joins TRBV6-5 to TRBJ2-1; TRBD2 matches 7 bases. This CDR3 is 15 amino acids long. Germline CDR1 reads MNHEY; CDR2 reads SVGAGI. Losses at the gene ends were 6 bases for V and 0 bases for J; bases not matched to a gene: 5. The chain's CDR3 is CASRMRGSSYNEQFF. In DNA, the CDR3 is TGTGCCAGCAGAATGCGGGGGAGCTCCTACAATGAGCAGTTCTTC.

Only one count was recorded for this clonotype. The rearrangement joins TRBV4-3 to TRBJ2-1; 16 bases line up with TRBD2. Germline CDR1 is LGHNA and CDR2 is YSLEER. The CDR3 has 20 residues. J gave up 0 bases and V 0 bases, and 5 bases lay outside the gene matches. The CDR3 protein is CASSQDAGLAGGPSYNEQFF. CDR3 in DNA: TGCGCCAGCAGCCAAGATGCGGGACTAGCGGGAGGGCCCTCCTACAATGAGCAGTTCTTC.

As regards this clonotype: This may be a read error: a much more frequent sequence differs by one nucleotide. The chain has TRBV7-9 and TRBJ2-1; 8 bases map to TRBD1. The DNA end is more similar to TRBJ2-7, so the J call may be wrong. The CDR3 covers 15 residues. The V gene's germline CDR1 is SEHNR and CDR2 FQNEAQ (reference sequence). In DNA form, the CDR3 reads TGTGCCAGCAGCTACGACAGGGGAAGCTACAATGAGCAGTACTTC. This encodes CASSYDRGSYNEQYF.

The rearrangement links TRBV21-1 to TRBJ1-2; no check of the table's D call, TRBD1, against the DNA was made. TRBV21-1 is assigned pseudogene status. The CDR3 is made up of 16 amino acids. CDR3 residues: CASSKGCAGRYYGYTF. In DNA form, the CDR3 reads TGTGCTAGCAGCAAAGGGTGCGCAGGGAGATACTATGGCTACACCTTC.

Remarks on this clonotype: Being one base from a much bigger clone, this may be a read error. The chain is built from TRBV29-1 and TRBJ2-2; TRBD1 might be the D (5 bases). CDR1 and CDR2 from the germline V gene are SQVTM and ANQGSEA. V was cut by 3 bases and J by 6 bases, with 11 bases left in between. This CDR3 contains 13 residues. CDR3 sequence (DNA): TGCAGCGTTGATAGGGGAAACGCCGGGGAGCTGTTTTTT. Amino acids: CSVDRGNAGELFF.

The rearrangement uses TRBV29-1 and TRBJ2-5; 7 bases map to TRBD1. V was clipped by 7 bases and J by 11 bases; unmatched bases: 13. This CDR3 is built from 12 residues. CDR1 SQVTM and CDR2 ANQGSEA come from the germline V gene. The CDR3 nucleotides are TGCAGCGCTCGGAAGGGGGCAAATGAGCAGTACTTC. Its translation is CSARKGANEQYF. Drawing the rest from reference TRBV29-1 and TRBJ2-5, the complete variable domain is SAVISQKPSRDICQRGTSLTIQCQVDSQVTMMFWYRQQPGQSLTLIATANQGSEATYESGFVIDKFPISRPNLTFSTLTVSNMSPEDSSIYLCSARKGANEQYFGPGTRLLVL.

This clonotype has just a few counts. The chain has TRBV7-2 and TRBJ2-5; no definite D call. The last part of the DNA fits TRBJ2-7 better; the J call may be wrong. The CDR3 extends over 15 amino acids. Germline V gene lookup returns CDR1 SGHTA and CDR2 FQGNSA. Here the CDR3 DNA reads TGTGCCAGCAGCTTATCGACATGGGCCAGCTACGAGCAGTACTTC. It yields the protein CASSLSTWASYEQYF.